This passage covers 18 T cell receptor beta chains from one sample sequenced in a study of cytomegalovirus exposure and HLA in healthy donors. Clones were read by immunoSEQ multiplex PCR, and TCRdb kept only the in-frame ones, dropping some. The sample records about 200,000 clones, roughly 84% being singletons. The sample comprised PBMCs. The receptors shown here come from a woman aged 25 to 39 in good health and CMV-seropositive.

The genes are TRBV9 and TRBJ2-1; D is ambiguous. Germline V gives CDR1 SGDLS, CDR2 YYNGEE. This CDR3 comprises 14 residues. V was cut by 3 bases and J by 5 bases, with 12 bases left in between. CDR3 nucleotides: TGTGCCAGCAGCGGGCCCAGGCGTGACAATGAGCAGTTCTTC. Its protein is CASSGPRRDNEQFF.

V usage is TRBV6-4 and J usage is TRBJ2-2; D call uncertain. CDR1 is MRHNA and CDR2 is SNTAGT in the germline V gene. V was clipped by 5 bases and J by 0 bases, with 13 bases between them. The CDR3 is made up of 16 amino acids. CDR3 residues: CASSLELAANTGELFF. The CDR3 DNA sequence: TGTGCCAGCAGTCTCGAGTTGGCGGCGAACACCGGGGAGCTGTTTTTT.

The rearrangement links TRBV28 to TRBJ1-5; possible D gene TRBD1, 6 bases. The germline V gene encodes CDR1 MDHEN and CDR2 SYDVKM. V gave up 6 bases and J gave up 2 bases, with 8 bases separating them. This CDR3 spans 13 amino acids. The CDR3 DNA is TGTGCCAGCAGGAGACAGGGCAATCAGCCCCAGCATTTT. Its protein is CASRRQGNQPQHF.

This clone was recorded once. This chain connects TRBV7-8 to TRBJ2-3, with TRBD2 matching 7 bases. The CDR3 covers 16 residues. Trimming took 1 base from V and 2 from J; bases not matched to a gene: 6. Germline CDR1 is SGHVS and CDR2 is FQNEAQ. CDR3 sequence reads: CASSLVAGVFTDTQYF. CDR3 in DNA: TGTGCCAGCAGCTTAGTCGCGGGAGTCTTCACAGATACGCAGTATTTT.

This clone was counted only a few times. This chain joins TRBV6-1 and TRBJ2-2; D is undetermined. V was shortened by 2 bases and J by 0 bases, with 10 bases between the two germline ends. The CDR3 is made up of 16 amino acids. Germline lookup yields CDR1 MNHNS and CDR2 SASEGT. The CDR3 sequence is CASSERGYANTGELFF. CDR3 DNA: TGTGCCAGCAGTGAAAGAGGCTACGCGAACACCGGGGAGCTGTTTTTT.

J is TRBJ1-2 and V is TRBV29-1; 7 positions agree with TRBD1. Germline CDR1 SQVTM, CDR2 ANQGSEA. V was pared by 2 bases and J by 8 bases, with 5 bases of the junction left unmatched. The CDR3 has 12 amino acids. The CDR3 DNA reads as TGCAGCGTTGAAAAGGGGGCGGGCGGCTACACCTTC. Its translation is CSVEKGAGGYTF.

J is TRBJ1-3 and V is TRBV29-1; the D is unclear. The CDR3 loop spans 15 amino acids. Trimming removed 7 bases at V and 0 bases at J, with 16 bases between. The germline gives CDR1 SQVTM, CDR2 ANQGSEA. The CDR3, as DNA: TGCAGCGCCCTCCTACGAAGATCCTCTGGAAACACCATATATTTT. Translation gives CSALLRRSSGNTIYF.

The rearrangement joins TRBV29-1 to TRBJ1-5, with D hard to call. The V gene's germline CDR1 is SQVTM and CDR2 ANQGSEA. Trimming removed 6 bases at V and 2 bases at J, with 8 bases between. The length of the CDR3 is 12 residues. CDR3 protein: CSVGEGNQPQHF. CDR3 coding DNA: TGCAGCGTGGGAGAAGGCAATCAGCCCCAGCATTTT.

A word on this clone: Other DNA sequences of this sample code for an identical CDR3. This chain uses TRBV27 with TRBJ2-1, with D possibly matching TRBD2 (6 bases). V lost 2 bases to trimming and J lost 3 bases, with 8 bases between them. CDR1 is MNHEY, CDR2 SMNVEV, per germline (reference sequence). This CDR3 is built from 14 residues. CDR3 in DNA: TGTGCCAGCAGTTTAGACGGGAGCTACAATGAGCAGTTCTTC. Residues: CASSLDGSYNEQFF.

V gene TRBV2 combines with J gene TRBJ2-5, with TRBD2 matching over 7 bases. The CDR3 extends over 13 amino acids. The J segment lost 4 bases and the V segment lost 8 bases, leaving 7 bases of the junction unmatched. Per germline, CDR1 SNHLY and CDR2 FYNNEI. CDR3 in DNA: TGTGCCAGCGCGCGGGAGAGGAGAGAGACCCAGTACTTC. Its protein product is CASARERRETQYF.

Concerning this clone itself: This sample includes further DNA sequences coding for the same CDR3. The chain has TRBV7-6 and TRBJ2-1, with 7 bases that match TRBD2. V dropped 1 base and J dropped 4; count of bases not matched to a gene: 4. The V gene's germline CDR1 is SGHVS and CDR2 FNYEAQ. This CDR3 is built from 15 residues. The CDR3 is CASSLVGGSYNEQFF. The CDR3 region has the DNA TGTGCCAGCAGCTTAGTTGGCGGGAGTTACAATGAGCAGTTCTTC. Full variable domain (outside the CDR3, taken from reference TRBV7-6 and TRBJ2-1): GAGVSQSPRYKVTKRGQDVALRCDPISGHVSLYWYRQALGQGPEFLTYFNYEAQQDKSGLPNDRFSAERPEGSISTLTIQRTEQRDSAMYRCASSLVGGSYNEQFFGPGTRLTVL.

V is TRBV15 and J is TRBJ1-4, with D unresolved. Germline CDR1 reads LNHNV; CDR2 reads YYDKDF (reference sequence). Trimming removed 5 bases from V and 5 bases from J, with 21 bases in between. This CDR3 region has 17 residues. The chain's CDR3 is CATSRRRQVRENEKLFF. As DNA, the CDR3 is TGTGCCACCAGCCGGAGAAGGCAAGTTCGGGAAAATGAAAAACTGTTTTTT.

The CDR3 sequence is CASSVDRVQAGELFF. The CDR3 coding sequence is TGTGCCAGCAGCGTCGACAGGGTTCAAGCCGGGGAGCTGTTTTTT. The chain couples TRBV11-3 to TRBJ2-2, with 7 positions matching TRBD1. This CDR3 contains 15 residues. Germline CDR1 SGHNT, CDR2 YENEEA. J lost 6 bases, V lost 5 bases, and 9 bases had no gene match.

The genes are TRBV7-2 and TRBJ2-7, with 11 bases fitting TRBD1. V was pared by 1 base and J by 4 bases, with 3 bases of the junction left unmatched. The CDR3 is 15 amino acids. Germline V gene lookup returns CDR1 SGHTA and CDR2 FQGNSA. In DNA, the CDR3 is TGTGCCAGCAGCTTAGGGACAGGGGGCGGGTACGAGCAGTACTTC. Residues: CASSLGTGGGYEQYF.

CDR3 DNA sequence: TGCAGCGTGGCGGGACTAGTGTCCTACAATGAGCAGTTCTTC. Encoded protein: CSVAGLVSYNEQFF. The chain is built from TRBV29-1 and TRBJ2-1, with TRBD2 matching over 8 bases. The CDR3 has 14 residues. The germline CDR1 and CDR2 sequences are SQVTM and ANQGSEA. Unmatched junction bases numbered 5, after V lost 6 bases and J lost 1 base.

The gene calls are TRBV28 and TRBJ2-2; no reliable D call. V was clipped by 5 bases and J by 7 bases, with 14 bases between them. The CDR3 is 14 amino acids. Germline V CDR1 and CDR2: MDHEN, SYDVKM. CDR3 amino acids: CASSPPGGLGELFF. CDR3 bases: TGTGCCAGCAGTCCCCCAGGTGGGCTCGGGGAGCTGTTTTTT.

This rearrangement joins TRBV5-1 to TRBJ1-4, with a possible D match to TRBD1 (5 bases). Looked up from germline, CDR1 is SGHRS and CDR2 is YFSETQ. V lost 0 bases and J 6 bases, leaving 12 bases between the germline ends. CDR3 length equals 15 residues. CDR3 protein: CASSLAGRVYEKLFF. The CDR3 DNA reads TGCGCCAGCAGCTTGGCAGGCAGGGTATATGAAAAACTGTTTTTT.

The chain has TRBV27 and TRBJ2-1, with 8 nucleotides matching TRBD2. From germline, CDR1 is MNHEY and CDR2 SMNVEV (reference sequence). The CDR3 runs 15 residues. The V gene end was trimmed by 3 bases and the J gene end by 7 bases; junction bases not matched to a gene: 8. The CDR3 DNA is TGTGCCAGCAGTTTGGGGGCGGGACTAGTTAATGAGCAGTTCTTC. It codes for CASSLGAGLVNEQFF.